This TCR beta chain appears in the sequencing data of a study of identical twins. Study-level points and caveats: Models underestimated out-of-frame TCR alpha sharing in monozygotic twins. Analyses of zero insertions could be partly confounded by invariant MAIT and iNKT cells.

V shed 0 bases, J shed 6 bases, and the junction held 11 bases outside the gene matches. CDR1 and CDR2 from the germline V gene are SGDLS and YYNGEE. The CDR3 spans 17 residues. This clonotype was picked up many times. Antigen unknown. Each donor (without exception) was a healthy Caucasian. Unique molecular identifiers were present on cDNA, and template switching added a universal primer site. In TCRdb, the 5' RACE reads were re-called with MiXCR into one record per CDR3 protein. This repertoire shows approximately 690,000 distinct CDR3 sequences, around 6% found once; its top ten account for around 1.7%.

The chain joins TRBV9 to TRBJ2-5; 10 bases are a match to TRBD2. Material: naive T cells sorted from blood. This sequence originates from a man aged 18-30 years in good health. The CDR3 region has the DNA TGTGCCAGCAGCGTAGAGGCTAGCGGGAGCTTCGGAAAGACCCAGTACTTC. Protein product: CASSVEASGSFGKTQYF.